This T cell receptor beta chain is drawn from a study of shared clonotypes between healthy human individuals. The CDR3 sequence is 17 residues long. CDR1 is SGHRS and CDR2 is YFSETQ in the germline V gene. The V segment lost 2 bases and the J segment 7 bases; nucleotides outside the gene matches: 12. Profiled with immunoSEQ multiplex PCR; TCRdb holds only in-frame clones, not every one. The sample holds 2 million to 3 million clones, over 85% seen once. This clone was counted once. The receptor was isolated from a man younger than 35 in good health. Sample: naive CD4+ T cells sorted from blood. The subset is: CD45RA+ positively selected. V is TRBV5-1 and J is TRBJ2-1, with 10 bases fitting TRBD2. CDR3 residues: CASSFRGEREGQNEQFF. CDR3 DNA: TGCGCCAGCAGCTTCCGTGGAGAGCGGGAGGGCCAGAATGAGCAGTTCTTC. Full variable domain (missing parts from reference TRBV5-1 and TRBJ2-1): KAGVTQTPRYLIKTRGQQVTLSCSPISGHRSVSWYQQTPGQGLQFLFEYFSETQRNKGNFPGRFSGRQFSNSRSEMNVSTLELGDSALYLCASSFRGEREGQNEQFFGPGTRLTVL.